What follows is one T cell receptor (beta chain) and its context. Its antigen is currently not known. No much larger clonotype is one base removed from it; base qualities were not supplied. The High Capacity cDNA Reverse Transcription Kit was used to reverse transcribe all of the isolated RNA, meaning that expressed TCRB transcripts were what got sequenced. Naive, central memory and regulatory T cell samples underwent deep immunoSEQ sequencing, averaging about 3.57 million total reads per sample. Sorted cells were lysed in RLT buffer, and RNA was extracted using DNase-treated RNeasy Micro or Mini kits according to cell number. To prevent cross-contamination, each cell subset was processed individually, whereas patient and healthy donor samples were processed jointly. The immunoSEQ multiplex PCR was used to amplify TCRB sequences from cDNA, yielding 87-bp fragments that span the CDR3 region. Sequencing of the amplicons was done on the Illumina HiSeq platform. Under the source paper's analysis protocol: PCR bias was corrected computationally using synthetic template baselines, and reads within Hamming distance 2 were collapsed, with unmergeable singletons discarded. By aligning reads against IMGT, V, D and J genes, CDR3 length, and insertions or deletions at six rearrangement sites were assigned. Within each subset, clonotype counts were normalized to the number of sorted cells before true diversity and Gini coefficients were calculated with the tcR R package. The overlap coefficient, calculated on TCRB nucleotide sequences, was used to quantify repertoire sharing. Out-of-frame TCRB sequences from naive cells were analyzed to stand in for the pre-selection repertoire. The clones in this table, taken by TCRdb from immuneACCESS, are in-frame only. Not every clone is retained; where verified, under half of the shortfall comes from an unresolved V gene, and the cause of the rest is unknown. V and J calls and clone size follow that table, whereas D and trimming were derived from the DNA. The sample table contains nearly 250,000 clones; only one count was recorded for less than 15% of them. Of the sample, roughly 0.024% falls within the top ten clones.

The junction shows trimming of 5 bases on V and 4 bases on J, and the gene matches do not reach 11 bases of it. The germline V gene (reference sequence) specifies LNHNV as CDR1 and YYDKDF as CDR2. Reading from cysteine to phenylalanine, the CDR3 counts 16 amino acids. The sequence is cut down to CDR3 DNA, 48 bases in frame from base 1. This sample was included in a study of beta chain features in type 1 diabetes (dated by TCRdb to the late 2010s). Study-level background: No differences in mean age, gender distribution, total cell number or subset yield were found between patients and healthy donors. Across all samples, roughly 110,000,000 sorted cells were examined, and cell number per subset correlated strongly with RNA yield. In the study, recently diagnosed type 1 diabetes patients and matched healthy donors were compared on the TCRB repertoires of their sorted circulating CD4+ T cell subsets. Whereas all 30 or so donors provided naive and central memory subsets, regulatory and stem cell-like memory subsets were isolated from just 8 patients and about 8 healthy donors.

Each donor gave one peripheral blood draw, roughly 120 mL on average, collected into heparinised tubes. Naive, central memory, regulatory and stem cell-like memory CD4+ T cells were sorted on a BD FACSAria II using a panel including CD45RO, CCR7, CD25, CD127, CD95 and CD27. Every sorted population had a purity above 95%. Right away, PBMCs were isolated by Lymphoprep density gradient centrifugation and were stained directly, with no culture step. So that batch effects would be minimized, each experiment stained and sorted samples in pairs, pairing one healthy donor with one patient. What the research found in general, with its limitations: Because cDNA was sequenced instead of genomic DNA, highly expressing activated cells could be over-represented, though the groups showed no difference in activation or CD3 levels. Shorter templates might have been favored by PCR, but patient and control samples were amplified and corrected together, so both groups would have been affected equally by any skew. Type 1 diabetes patients showed a moderate but significant shortening of TCRB CDR3 length in all four CD4+ subsets. Naive, central memory and regulatory TCRB repertoires appeared more similar among patients than among healthy donors. Fewer insertions and more nucleotide deletions at VDJ recombination sites were observed in patients with type 1 diabetes, implying thymic rearrangement abnormalities. Because small numbers of individuals were included in the HLA sub-analyses, any influence of HLA type on TCRB rearrangement was left unresolved.

Sequenced input: naive CD4+ T cells from blood. The cell subset or site label of this sample denotes: true naive CD4+ T cells. This receptor was obtained from a woman between 35 and 50 years old in good health. Recombination joined TRBV15 with TRBJ2-3, with 8 bases aligning to TRBD2. The CDR3 protein: CATSRTHRGGADTQYF. The DNA is TGTGCCACCAGCCGTACTCACCGGGGGGGCGCAGATACGCAGTATTTT. Beyond the CDR3, the reference TRBV15 and TRBJ2-3 genes provide the residues; the full variable domain reads: DAMVIQNPRYQVTQFGKPVTLSCSQTLNHNVMYWYQQKSSQAPKLLFHYYDKDFNNEADTPDNFQSRRPNTSFCFLDIRSPGLGDTAMYLCATSRTHRGGADTQYFGPGTRLTVL.